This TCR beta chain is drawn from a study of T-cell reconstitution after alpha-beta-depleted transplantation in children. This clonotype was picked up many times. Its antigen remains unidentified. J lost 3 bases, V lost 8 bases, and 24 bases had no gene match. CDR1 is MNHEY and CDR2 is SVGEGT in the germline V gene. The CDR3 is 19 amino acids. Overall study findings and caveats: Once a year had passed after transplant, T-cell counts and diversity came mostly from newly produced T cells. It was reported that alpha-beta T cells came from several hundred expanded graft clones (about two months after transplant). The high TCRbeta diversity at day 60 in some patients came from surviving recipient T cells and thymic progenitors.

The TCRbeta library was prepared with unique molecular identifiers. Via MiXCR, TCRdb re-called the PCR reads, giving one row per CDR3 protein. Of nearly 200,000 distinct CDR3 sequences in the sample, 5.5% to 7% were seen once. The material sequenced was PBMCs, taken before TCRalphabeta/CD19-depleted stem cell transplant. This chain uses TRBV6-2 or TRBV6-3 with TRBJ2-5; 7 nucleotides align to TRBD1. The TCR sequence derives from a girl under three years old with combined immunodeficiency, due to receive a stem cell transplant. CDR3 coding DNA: TGTGCCAGCCTCTACTACCTCCGGGACAGTTCTTTCCGCGAAGAGACCCAGTACTTC. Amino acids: CASLYYLRDSSFREETQYF.